A single sample gave rise to the 16 T cell receptor beta chains below, sequenced in a study of T cell responses to AZD1222 COVID-19 vaccine. Using immunoSEQ multiplex PCR, the repertoire was profiled, and TCRdb retains in-frame clones only, with some absent. This sample has 150,000 to 200,000 clones, with 80% to 90% found just once. Material: peripheral blood, obtained on day 0 of AZD1222 vaccination. The receptors here all came from an adult in good health.

J is TRBJ2-4 and V is TRBV7-9; D is possibly TRBD2 (5 bases). Looked up from germline, CDR1 is SEHNR and CDR2 is FQNEAQ (reference sequence). CDR3 length: 12 amino acids. V lost 1 base and J 12 bases, leaving 10 bases between the germline ends. The CDR3 sequence is CASSLGGRGQYF. In DNA, the CDR3 is TGTGCCAGCAGCTTAGGAGGTCGGGGTCAGTACTTC.

This chain uses TRBV21-1 with TRBJ1-4; the table's D call TRBD1 went unverified against the DNA. TRBV21-1 is a pseudogene locus. CDR3 length: 13 residues. CDR3 nucleotides: TGTGCCAGCAAACAGGGCTCAGGGGAAAAACTGTTTTTT. Protein sequence: CASKQGSGEKLFF.

The CDR3, as DNA: TGCGCCAGCAGCCAAATAACGTGGGAGACCCAGTACTTC. This sequence encodes CASSQITWETQYF. The chain has TRBV4-3 and TRBJ2-5; D is uncertain. The CDR3 length is 13 residues. V was shortened by 2 bases and J by 5 bases, with 9 bases between the two germline ends. Looked up from germline, CDR1 is LGHNA and CDR2 is YSLEER.

The rearrangement joins TRBV5-4 to TRBJ1-3; weak D call: TRBD1 (6 bases). V dropped 7 bases and J dropped 2 bases, with 13 bases sitting between them. CDR1 SGHNT and CDR2 YYREEE come from the germline V gene (reference sequence). The CDR3 spans 14 residues. CDR3 DNA sequence: TGTGCCAGCGGCAGGGGAGATACTGGAAACACCATATATTTT. Amino acids: CASGRGDTGNTIYF.

This clone was picked up a small number of times. The gene calls are TRBV5-1 and TRBJ2-2; 8 positions agree with TRBD2. This CDR3 has 15 residues. CDR1 is SGHRS and CDR2 is YFSETQ in the germline V gene. The V gene end was trimmed by 4 bases and the J gene end by 3 bases; junction bases not matched to a gene: 5. This CDR3 is CASSPTSGDTGELFF. The CDR3, as DNA: TGCGCCAGCAGCCCCACTAGCGGCGACACCGGGGAGCTGTTTTTT.

The CDR3 loop reads CASSIQFDSYNSPLHF. The CDR3 nucleotides are TGTGCCAGTAGTATTCAGTTCGACTCCTATAATTCACCCCTCCACTTT. The chain recombines TRBV19 with TRBJ1-6; D is unclear. V was cut by 3 bases and J by 0 bases, with 9 bases left in between. Germline values: CDR1 LNHDA, CDR2 SQIVND (reference sequence). There are 16 residues in the CDR3.

The DNA for the CDR3 is TGTGCCAGCAGTTACAGGGGGGTACAACGGGATACGCAGTATTTT. It codes for CASSYRGVQRDTQYF. V is TRBV6-5 and J is TRBJ2-3, with D perhaps TRBD1 or TRBD2 (6 bases each). Trimming stripped 2 bases from V and 6 bases from J, with 15 bases between. The germline gives CDR1 MNHEY, CDR2 SVGAGI. The CDR3 totals 15 residues.

This clone turned up a few times. This chain joins TRBV11-2 and TRBJ2-1, with a weak D call TRBD1 (6 bases). Looked up from germline, CDR1 is SGHAT and CDR2 is FQNNGV. V lost 4 bases to trimming and J lost 4 bases, with 14 bases between them. The CDR3 is made up of 15 amino acids. The DNA of the CDR3 is TGTGCCAGCAGCTCCCCGTGGGGGCTATACAATGAGCAGTTCTTC. Its protein product is CASSSPWGLYNEQFF.

The chain uses TRBV7-9 and TRBJ2-2; no clear D. The CDR3 has 15 residues. Germline assignment: CDR1 SEHNR and CDR2 FQNEAQ (reference sequence). The V end lost 1 base, the J end lost 0 bases, and 6 bases lay between the germline ends. The CDR3 nucleotides read TGTGCCAGCAGCTTAGGACCGGCGAACACCGGGGAGCTGTTTTTT. Translation: CASSLGPANTGELFF.

The rearrangement links TRBV9 to TRBJ2-2; perhaps TRBD1 as D (6 bases). Germline CDR1 SGDLS, CDR2 YYNGEE. This CDR3 contains 15 residues. The germline V and J ends were trimmed by 0 bases and 3 bases, with 9 bases remaining between them. CDR3 region: CASSVDPGDTGELFF. CDR3 sequence (DNA): TGTGCCAGCAGCGTAGACCCAGGGGACACCGGGGAGCTGTTTTTT. The variable domain in full, completed from reference TRBV9 and TRBJ2-2, reads DSGVTQTPKHLITATGQRVTLRCSPRSGDLSVYWYQQSLDQGLQFLIQYYNGEERAKGNILERFSAQQFPDLHSELNLSSLELGDSALYFCASSVDPGDTGELFFGEGSRLTVL.

The J gene is TRBJ2-3, the V gene TRBV6-2 or TRBV6-3; tentatively, D is TRBD1 (6 bases). In germline, CDR1 is MNHEY, CDR2 SVGEGT. V was cut by 10 bases and J by 3 bases, with 17 bases left in between. CDR3 length equals 14 residues. The CDR3 nucleotides read TGTGCCACAAGCCCCCTTCAGGGGACAGATACGCAGTATTTT. Translating it yields CATSPLQGTDTQYF.

The chain combines TRBV6-5 with TRBJ1-5; no definite D call. Germline V gene sequence: CDR1 MNHEY, CDR2 SVGAGI. Trimming left V 4 bases short and J 2 bases short, with 9 bases between. This CDR3 contains 14 residues. In DNA form, the CDR3 reads TGTGCCAGCAGTTGGAGGCAGGGCAATCAGCCCCAGCATTTT. This sequence encodes CASSWRQGNQPQHF.

The rearrangement links TRBV6-6 to TRBJ2-5, with 7 bases lining up with TRBD1. Germline lookup yields CDR1 MNHNY and CDR2 SVGAGI (reference sequence). The CDR3 runs 15 residues. The V and J ends lost 6 bases and 1 base, in that order; junction bases with no gene match: 8. The CDR3 sequence is CASRIRDSSQETQYF. In DNA form, the CDR3 reads TGTGCCAGCAGAATCCGGGACAGTTCCCAAGAGACCCAGTACTTC.

The CDR3 here is CASRLTGAGELFF. The CDR3 region has the DNA TGTGCCAGCAGACTTACCGGGGCCGGGGAGCTGTTTTTT. The V call is TRBV12-3 or TRBV12-4, the J call TRBJ2-2; a weak D match, TRBD2 (5 bases). Trimming removed 6 bases at V and 6 bases at J, with 11 bases between. The CDR3 runs to 13 residues.

The chain is built from TRBV24-1 and TRBJ1-2, with D possibly being TRBD1 (6 bases). CDR3 length: 14 amino acids. V gave up 1 base and J gave up 6 bases, with 11 bases separating them. CDR1 and CDR2 (germline): KGHDR, SFDVKD. This chain's CDR3 is CATSDFPGDDGYTF. The CDR3, as DNA: TGTGCCACCAGTGATTTTCCAGGGGATGATGGCTACACCTTC.

The chain employs TRBV6-5 and TRBJ1-2; D unresolved. The V end lost 6 bases, the J end lost 1 base, and 9 bases lay between the germline ends. Germline V gene sequence: CDR1 MNHEY, CDR2 SVGAGI. The CDR3 spans 13 residues. CDR3 nucleotides: TGTGCCAGCAGCCTCGGGATTAACTATGGCTACACCTTC. Encoded protein: CASSLGINYGYTF.